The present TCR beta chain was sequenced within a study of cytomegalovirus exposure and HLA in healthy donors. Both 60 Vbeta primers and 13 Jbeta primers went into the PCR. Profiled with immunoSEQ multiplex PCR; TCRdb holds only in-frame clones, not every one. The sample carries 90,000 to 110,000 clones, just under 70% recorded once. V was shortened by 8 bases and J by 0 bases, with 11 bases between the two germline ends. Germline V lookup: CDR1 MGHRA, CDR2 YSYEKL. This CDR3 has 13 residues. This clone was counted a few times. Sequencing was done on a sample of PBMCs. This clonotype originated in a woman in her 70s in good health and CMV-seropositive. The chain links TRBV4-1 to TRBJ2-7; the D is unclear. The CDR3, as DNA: TGCGCCAGCGCCAGGCAGGACTCCTACGAGCAGTACTTC. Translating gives CASARQDSYEQYF.